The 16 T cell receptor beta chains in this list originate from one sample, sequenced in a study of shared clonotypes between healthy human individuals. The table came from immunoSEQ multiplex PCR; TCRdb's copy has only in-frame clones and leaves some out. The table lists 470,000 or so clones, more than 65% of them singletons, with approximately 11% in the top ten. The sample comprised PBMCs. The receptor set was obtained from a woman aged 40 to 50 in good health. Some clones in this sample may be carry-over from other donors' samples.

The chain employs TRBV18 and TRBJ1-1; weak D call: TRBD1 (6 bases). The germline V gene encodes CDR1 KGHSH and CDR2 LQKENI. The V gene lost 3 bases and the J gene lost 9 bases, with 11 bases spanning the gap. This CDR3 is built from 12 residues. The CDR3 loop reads CASSPSGGQAFF. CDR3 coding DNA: TGTGCCAGCTCACCGTCCGGGGGCCAAGCTTTCTTT.

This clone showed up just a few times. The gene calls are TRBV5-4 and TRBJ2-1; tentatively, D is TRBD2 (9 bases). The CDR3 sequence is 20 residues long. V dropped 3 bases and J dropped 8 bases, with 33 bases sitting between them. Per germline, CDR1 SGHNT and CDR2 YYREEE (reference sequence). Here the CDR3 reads CASSSLWDRSRESGGHEQFF. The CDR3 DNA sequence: TGTGCCAGCAGCTCCCTGTGGGACAGGTCCCGGGAAAGCGGGGGGCATGAGCAGTTCTTC.

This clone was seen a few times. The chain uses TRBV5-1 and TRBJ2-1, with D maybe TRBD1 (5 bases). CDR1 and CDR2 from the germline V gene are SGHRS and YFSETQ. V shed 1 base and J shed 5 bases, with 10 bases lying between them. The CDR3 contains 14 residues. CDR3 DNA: TGCGCCAGCAGCTTGTGGGGCGGAGACAATGAGCAGTTCTTC. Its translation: CASSLWGGDNEQFF.

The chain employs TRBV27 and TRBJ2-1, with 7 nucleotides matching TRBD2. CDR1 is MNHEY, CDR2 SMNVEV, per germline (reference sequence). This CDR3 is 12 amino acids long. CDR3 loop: CAAGLAYNEQFF. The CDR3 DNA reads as TGTGCAGCGGGGTTAGCCTACAATGAGCAGTTCTTC.

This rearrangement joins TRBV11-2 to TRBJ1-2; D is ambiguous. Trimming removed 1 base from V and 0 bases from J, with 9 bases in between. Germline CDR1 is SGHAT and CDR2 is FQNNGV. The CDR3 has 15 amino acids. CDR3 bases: TGTGCCAGCAGCTTAGTCGGCAGACCTAACTATGGCTACACCTTC. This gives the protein CASSLVGRPNYGYTF.

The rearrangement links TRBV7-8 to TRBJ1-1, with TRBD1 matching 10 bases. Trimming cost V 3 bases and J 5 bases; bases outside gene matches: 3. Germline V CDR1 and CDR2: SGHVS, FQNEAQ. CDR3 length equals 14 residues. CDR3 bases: TGTGCCAGCAGCTTGGACAGGGGGAGGACTGAAGCTTTCTTT. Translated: CASSLDRGRTEAFF.

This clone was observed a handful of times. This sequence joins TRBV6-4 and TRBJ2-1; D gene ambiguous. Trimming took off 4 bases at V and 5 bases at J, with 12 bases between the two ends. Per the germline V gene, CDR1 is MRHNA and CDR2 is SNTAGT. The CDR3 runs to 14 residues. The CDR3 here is CASSVDGPNNEQFF. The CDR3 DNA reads TGTGCCAGCAGTGTAGACGGACCAAACAATGAGCAGTTCTTC.

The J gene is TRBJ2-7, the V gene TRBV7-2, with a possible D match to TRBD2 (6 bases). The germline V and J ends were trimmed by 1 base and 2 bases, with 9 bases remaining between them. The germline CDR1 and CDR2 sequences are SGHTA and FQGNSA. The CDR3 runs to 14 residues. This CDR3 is CASSLDWGAYEQYF. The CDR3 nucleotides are TGTGCCAGCAGCTTAGACTGGGGGGCCTACGAGCAGTACTTC.

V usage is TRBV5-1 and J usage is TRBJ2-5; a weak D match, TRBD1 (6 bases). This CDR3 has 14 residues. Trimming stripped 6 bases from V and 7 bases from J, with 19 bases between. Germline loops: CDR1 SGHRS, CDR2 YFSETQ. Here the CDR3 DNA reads TGCGCCAGCAAGGCGGCACAGGGCCCGGGGACCCAGTACTTC. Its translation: CASKAAQGPGTQYF.

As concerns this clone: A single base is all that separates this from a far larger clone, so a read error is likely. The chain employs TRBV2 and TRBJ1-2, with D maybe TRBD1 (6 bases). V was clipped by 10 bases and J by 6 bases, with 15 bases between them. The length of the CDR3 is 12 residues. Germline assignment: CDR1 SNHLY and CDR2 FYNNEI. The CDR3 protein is CATQGGLNGYTF. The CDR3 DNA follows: TGTGCCACACAAGGGGGATTGAATGGCTACACCTTC.

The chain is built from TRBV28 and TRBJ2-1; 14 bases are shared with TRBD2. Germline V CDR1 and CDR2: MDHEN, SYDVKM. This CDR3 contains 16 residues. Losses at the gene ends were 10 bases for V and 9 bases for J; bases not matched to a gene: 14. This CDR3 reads CATRTGGLAGVVEQFF. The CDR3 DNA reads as TGTGCCACCCGCACGGGGGGACTAGCGGGAGTGGTTGAGCAGTTCTTC.

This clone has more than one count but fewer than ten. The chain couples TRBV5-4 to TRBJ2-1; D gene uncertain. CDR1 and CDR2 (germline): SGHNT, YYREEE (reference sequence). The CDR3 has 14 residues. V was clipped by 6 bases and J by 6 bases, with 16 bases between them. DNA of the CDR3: TGTGCCAGCAAAAAGACTGGCGGCCTCAATGAGCAGTTCTTC. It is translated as CASKKTGGLNEQFF.

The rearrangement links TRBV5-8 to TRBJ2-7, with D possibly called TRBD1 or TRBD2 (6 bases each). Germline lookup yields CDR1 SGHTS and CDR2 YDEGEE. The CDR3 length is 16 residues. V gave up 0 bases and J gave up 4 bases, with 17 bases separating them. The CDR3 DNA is TGTGCCAGCAGCTTGGGAGGGGGGCTGTTTACGTACGAGCAGTACTTC. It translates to CASSLGGGLFTYEQYF.

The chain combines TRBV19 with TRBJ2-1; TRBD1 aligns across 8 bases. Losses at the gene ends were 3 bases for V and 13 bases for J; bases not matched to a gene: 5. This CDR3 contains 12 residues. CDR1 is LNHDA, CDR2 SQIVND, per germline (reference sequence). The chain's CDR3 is CASSIEDRGQFF. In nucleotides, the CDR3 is TGTGCCAGTAGTATCGAAGACAGGGGCCAGTTCTTC.

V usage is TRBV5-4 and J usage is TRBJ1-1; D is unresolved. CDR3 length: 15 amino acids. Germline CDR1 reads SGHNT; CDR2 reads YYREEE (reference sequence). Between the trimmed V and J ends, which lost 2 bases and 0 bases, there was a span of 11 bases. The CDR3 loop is CASSFGSRMNTEAFF. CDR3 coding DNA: TGTGCCAGCAGCTTCGGCAGTAGAATGAACACTGAAGCTTTCTTT.

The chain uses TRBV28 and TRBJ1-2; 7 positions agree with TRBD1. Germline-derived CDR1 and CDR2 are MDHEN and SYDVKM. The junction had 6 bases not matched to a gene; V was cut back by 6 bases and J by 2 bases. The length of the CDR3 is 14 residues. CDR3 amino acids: CASRPTGMNYGYTF. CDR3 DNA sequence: TGTGCCAGCAGGCCGACAGGGATGAACTATGGCTACACCTTC.